This entry features one T cell receptor beta chain sequence. Its target antigen remains unknown. Base quality data are lacking; no much larger clone is found one base away. Sequencing instrument: Illumina MiSeq. The raw public data were reprocessed by TCRdb itself: fastp quality trimming at Q25, MiXCR clonotype calling, in-frame beta chains only. Duplicate CDR3 protein sequences are folded into a single record with the most common DNA and genes. This sample is represented by about 65,000 distinct CDR3 sequences; roughly half of them were singletons. Roughly 2.2% of the sample is in the top ten clones. The sample comes from a study of type 1 regulatory T cells (dated by TCRdb to about 2021). A note on the overall study: An in vitro protocol by which a Tr1-enriched, alloantigen-specific CD4 T cell product named T-allo10 was generated was characterized in the study. T-allo10 was under clinical evaluation in patients with hematological malignancies receiving allogeneic hematopoietic stem cell transplantation. What the study reported, not specific to this receptor: Tr1 cells showed a more restricted TCR repertoire than non-Tr1 cells, which the study interpreted as alloantigen-induced clonal expansion.

The CDR3, cysteine through phenylalanine, is 14 amino acids long. Only the CDR3 DNA is retained, 42 bases long and in frame from the first base. The germline V gene supplies CDR1 WSHSY and CDR2 SAAADI. V loses 0 bases of germline sequence and J loses 3 bases, and the interval between the two ends is 9 bases. The V and J segments used are TRBV10-2 and TRBJ2-7; D gene: possibly TRBD2, on 5 matching bases. The receptor comes from a human donor in good health. The sequenced material came from cultured non-Tr1 T cells, either the whole culture or a sorted T cell fraction (not recorded which). The cell subset or site label for this specimen denotes: non-Tr1 population from the T-allo10 product. The nucleotide sequence reads TGCGCCAGCAGTGAGTCCCGGGGTCGCTACGAGCAGTACTTC. This encodes CASSESRGRYEQYF.